The source of this T cell receptor beta chain is a study of PD-1 blockade in classical Hodgkin lymphoma. Study results and limitations: Underlying causes for the observed repertoire differences were not defined, possibly disease activity or prior therapy.

This sample's time point: newly diagnosed, previously untreated cHL patient sample. Through magnetic negative selection, CD8+ T cells were separated from PBMCs that had been thawed. About this clone itself: Its specificity is unknown.

Clones were sequenced by immunoSEQ multiplex PCR, and TCRdb holds only the in-frame ones, with some missing. Seen here are tens of thousands of clones, about 83% observed once, and the top ten hold about 7%. This TCR came from a human donor with classical Hodgkin lymphoma. The sequenced material came from CD8+ T cells from blood.

The CDR3: CASSQDKQGSQPQHF. DNA for the CDR3: TGCGCCAGCAGCCAAGATAAACAGGGGAGTCAGCCCCAGCATTTT. This rearrangement joins TRBV4-3 to TRBJ1-5; 7 bases map to TRBD1. The V segment lost 0 bases and the J segment 6 bases; nucleotides outside the gene matches: 5. Germline CDR1 and CDR2: LGHNA and YSLEER. This CDR3 spans 15 amino acids.